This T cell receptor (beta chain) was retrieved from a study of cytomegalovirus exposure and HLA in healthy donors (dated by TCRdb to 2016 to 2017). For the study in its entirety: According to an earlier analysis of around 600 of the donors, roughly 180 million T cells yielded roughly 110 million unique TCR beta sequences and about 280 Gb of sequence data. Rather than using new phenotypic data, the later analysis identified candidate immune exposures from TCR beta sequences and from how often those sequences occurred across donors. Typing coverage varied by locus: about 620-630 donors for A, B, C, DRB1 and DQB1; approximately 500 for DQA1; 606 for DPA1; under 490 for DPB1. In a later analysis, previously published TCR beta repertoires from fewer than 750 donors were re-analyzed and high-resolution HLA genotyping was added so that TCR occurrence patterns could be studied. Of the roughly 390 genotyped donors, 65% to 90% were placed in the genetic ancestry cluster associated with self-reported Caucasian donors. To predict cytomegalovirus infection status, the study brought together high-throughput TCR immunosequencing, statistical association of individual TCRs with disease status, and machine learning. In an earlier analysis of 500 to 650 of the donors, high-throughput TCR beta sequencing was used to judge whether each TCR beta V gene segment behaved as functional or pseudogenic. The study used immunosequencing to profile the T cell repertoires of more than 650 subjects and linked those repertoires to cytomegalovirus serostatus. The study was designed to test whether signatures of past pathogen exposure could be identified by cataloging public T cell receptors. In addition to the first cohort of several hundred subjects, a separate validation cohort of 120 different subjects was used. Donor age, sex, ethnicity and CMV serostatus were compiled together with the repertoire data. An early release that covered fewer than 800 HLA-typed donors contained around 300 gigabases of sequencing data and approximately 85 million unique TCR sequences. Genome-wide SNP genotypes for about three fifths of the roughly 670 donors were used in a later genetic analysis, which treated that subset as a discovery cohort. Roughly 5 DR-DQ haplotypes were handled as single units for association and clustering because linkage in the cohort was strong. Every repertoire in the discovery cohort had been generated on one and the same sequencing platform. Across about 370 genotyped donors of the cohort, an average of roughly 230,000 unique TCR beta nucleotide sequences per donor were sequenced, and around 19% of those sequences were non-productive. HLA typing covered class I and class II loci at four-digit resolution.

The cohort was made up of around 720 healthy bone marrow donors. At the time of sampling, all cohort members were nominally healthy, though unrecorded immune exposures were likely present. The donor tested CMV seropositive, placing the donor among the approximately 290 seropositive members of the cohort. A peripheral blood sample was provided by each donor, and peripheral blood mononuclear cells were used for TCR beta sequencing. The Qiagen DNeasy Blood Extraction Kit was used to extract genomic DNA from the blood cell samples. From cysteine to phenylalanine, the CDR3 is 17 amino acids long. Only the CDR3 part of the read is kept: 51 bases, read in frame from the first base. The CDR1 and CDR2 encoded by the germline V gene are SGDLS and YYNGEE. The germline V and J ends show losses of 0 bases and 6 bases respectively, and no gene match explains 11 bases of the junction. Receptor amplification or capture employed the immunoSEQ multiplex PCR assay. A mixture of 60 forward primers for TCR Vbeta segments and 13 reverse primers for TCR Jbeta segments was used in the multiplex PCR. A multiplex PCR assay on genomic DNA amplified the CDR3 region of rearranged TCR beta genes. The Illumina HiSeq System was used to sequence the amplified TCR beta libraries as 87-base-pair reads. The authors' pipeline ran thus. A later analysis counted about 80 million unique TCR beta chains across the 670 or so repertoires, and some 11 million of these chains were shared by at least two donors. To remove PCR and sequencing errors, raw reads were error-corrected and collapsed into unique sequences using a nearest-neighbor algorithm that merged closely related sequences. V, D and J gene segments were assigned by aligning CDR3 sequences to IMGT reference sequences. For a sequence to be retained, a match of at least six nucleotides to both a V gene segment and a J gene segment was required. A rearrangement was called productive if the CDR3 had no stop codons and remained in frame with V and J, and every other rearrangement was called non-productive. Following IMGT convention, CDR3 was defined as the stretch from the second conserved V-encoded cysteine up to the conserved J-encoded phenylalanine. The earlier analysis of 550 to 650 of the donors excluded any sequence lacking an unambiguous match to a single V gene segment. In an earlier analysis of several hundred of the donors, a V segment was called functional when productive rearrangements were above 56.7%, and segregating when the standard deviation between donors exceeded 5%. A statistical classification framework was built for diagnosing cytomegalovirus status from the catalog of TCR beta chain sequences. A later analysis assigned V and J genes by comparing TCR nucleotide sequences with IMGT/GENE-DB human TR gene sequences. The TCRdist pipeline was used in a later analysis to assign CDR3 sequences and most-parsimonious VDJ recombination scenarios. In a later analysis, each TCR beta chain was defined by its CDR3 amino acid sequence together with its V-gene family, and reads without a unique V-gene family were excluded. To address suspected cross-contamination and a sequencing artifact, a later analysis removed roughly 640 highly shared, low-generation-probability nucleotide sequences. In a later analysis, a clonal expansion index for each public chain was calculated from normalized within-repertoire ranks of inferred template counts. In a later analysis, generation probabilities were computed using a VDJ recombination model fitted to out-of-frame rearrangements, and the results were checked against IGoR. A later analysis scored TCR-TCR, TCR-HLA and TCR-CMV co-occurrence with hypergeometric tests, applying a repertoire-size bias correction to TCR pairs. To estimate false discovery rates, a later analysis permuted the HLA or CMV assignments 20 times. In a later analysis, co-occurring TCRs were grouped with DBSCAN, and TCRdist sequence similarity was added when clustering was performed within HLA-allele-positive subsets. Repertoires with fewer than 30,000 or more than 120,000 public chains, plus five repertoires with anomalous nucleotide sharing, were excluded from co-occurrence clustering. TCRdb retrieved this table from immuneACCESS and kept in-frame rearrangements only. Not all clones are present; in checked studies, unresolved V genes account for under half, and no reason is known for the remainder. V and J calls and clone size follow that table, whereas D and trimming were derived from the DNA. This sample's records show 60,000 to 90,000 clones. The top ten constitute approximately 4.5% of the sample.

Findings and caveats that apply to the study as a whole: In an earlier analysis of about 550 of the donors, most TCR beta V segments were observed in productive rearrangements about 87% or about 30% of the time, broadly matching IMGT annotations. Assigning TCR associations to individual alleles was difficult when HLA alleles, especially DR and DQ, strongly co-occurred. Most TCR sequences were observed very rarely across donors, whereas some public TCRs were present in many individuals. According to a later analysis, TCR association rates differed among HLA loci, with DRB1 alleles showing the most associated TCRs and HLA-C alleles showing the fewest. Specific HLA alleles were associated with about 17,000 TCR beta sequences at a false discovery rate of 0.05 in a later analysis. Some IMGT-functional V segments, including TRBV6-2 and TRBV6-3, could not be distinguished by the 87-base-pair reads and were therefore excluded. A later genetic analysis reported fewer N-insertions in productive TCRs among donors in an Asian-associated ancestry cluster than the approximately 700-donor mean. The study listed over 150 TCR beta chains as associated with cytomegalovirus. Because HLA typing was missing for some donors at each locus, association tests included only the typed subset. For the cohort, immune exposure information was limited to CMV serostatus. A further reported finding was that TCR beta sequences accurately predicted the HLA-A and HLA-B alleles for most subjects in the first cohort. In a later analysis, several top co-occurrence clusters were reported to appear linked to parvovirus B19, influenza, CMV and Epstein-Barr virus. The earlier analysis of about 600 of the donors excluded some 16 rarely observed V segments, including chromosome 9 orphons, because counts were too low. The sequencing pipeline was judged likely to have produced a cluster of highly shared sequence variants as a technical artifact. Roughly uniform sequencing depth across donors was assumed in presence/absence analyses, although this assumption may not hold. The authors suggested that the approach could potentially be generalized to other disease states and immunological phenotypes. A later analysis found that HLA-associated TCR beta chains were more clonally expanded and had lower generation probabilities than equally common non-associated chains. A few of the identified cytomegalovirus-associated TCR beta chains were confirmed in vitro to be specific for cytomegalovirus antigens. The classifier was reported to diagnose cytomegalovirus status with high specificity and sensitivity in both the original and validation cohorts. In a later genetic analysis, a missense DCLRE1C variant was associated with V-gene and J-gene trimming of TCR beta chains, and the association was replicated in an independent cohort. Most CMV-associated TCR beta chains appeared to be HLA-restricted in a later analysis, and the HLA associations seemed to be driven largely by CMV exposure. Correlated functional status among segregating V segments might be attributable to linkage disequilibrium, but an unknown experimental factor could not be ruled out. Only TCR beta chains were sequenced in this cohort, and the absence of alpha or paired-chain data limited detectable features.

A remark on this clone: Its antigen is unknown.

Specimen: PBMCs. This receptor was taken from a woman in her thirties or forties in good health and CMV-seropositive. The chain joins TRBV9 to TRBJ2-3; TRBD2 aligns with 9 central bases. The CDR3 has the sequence CASSVGDSGGFSDTQYF. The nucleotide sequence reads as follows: TGTGCCAGCAGCGTAGGGGATAGCGGGGGTTTCAGCGATACGCAGTATTTT.